A single sample gave rise to the 13 T cell receptor beta chains below, sequenced in a study of blood T cell repertoires in COVID-19. This table comes from immunoSEQ multiplex PCR, and its TCRdb copy is limited to in-frame clones, with some not included. The data contain roughly 300,000 clones, 89% of them singletons. The sample consisted of peripheral blood. The receptors originated from a man between 18 and 35 years old who had recovered from COVID-19.

V is TRBV18 and J is TRBJ2-5; 9 nucleotides line up with TRBD2. Germline CDR1 is KGHSH and CDR2 is LQKENI. Trimming at V came to 1 base and at J to 1 base, leaving 4 bases not matched to a gene. This CDR3 spans 16 amino acids. CDR3: CASSPRPSGIQETQYF. CDR3 coding DNA: TGTGCCAGCTCACCACGACCTAGCGGGATCCAAGAGACCCAGTACTTC.

This chain links TRBV25-1 with TRBJ1-1, with 10 bases lining up with TRBD1. CDR3 length equals 15 residues. V shed 3 bases, J shed 4 bases, and the junction held 5 bases outside the gene matches. Germline CDR1 is MGHDK and CDR2 is SYGVNS. The CDR3 region has the DNA TGTGCCAGCAGTGACTCCCGGACAGGGGGCACTGAAGCTTTCTTT. Translated: CASSDSRTGGTEAFF. The entire variable domain, with the rest obtained from reference TRBV25-1 and TRBJ1-1, is as follows: EADIYQTPRYLVIGTGKKITLECSQTMGHDKMYWYQQDPGMELHLIHYSYGVNSTEKGDLSSESTVSRIRTEHFPLTLESARPSHTSQYLCASSDSRTGGTEAFFGQGTRLTVV.

The rearrangement joins TRBV20-1 to TRBJ1-1; D gene uncertain. CDR1 and CDR2 from the germline V gene are DFQATT and SNEGSKA (reference sequence). The CDR3 has 15 amino acids. The germline V and J ends were trimmed by 3 bases and 1 base, with 15 bases remaining between them. The CDR3, as DNA: TGCAGTGCTAGTTCGGGCAGGACTTCGAACACTGAAGCTTTCTTT. Translated, it gives CSASSGRTSNTEAFF.

CDR3 in amino acids: CASNPRGLGLETQYF. For the CDR3, the DNA is TGCGCCAGCAACCCACGCGGACTAGGTTTAGAGACCCAGTACTTC. The chain employs TRBV5-1 and TRBJ2-5; TRBD2 aligns across 7 bases. V lost 6 bases, J lost 4 bases, and 12 bases stayed unmatched. Per the germline V gene, CDR1 is SGHRS and CDR2 is YFSETQ. The length of the CDR3 is 15 residues.

This chain links TRBV6-1 with TRBJ2-1; 8 bases fit TRBD2. The CDR3 contains 15 residues. In germline, CDR1 is MNHNS, CDR2 SASEGT. J lost 7 bases, V lost 3 bases, and 8 bases had no gene match. The CDR3 nucleotides are TGTGCCAGCAGTGAGGAGGGACTAGTAGGGAATGAGCAGTTCTTC. Translated: CASSEEGLVGNEQFF.

The gene calls are TRBV27 and TRBJ2-7; TRBD1 matches 12 bases. With 6 bases clipped from V and 1 base from J, the junction kept 13 bases outside the gene matches. CDR1 and CDR2 from the germline V gene are MNHEY and SMNVEV (reference sequence). This CDR3 comprises 18 residues. The CDR3: CASSLAAGTGGKSYEQYF. CDR3 DNA: TGTGCCAGCAGCCTTGCAGCCGGGACAGGGGGCAAGTCCTACGAGCAGTACTTC.

This clone turned up a few times. CDR3 sequence: CASSLGGRQNTGELFF. DNA for the CDR3: TGTGCCAGCAGCTTGGGGGGCCGGCAAAACACCGGGGAGCTGTTTTTT. The rearrangement uses TRBV5-4 and TRBJ2-2; D might be TRBD1 (5 bases). The CDR3 is 16 amino acids. CDR1 is SGHNT, CDR2 YYREEE, per germline (reference sequence). V lost 0 bases, J lost 2 bases, and 11 bases lay in between.

The chain carries TRBV3-1 (or the pseudogene TRBV3-2) and TRBJ1-1, with 9 positions matching TRBD1. Germline CDR1 is LGHDT and CDR2 is YNNKEL (reference sequence). The CDR3 has 16 amino acids. V trimming: 7 bases; J trimming: 4 bases; junction bases outside the gene matches: 13. The CDR3 here is CASTLTGTGSSTEAFF. DNA of the CDR3: TGTGCCAGCACCCTAACCGGGACAGGGAGTTCCACTGAAGCTTTCTTT.

The table lists this clone with a few counts. The chain has TRBV6-6 and TRBJ2-7, with D uncertain. CDR3 length equals 12 residues. The germline V gene encodes CDR1 MNHNY and CDR2 SVGAGI (reference sequence). V shed 4 bases and J shed 4 bases, with 8 bases lying between them. The chain's CDR3 is CASSSNVYEQYF. CDR3 DNA: TGTGCCAGCAGTTCCAATGTTTACGAGCAGTACTTC.

This chain uses TRBV7-8 with TRBJ2-3; 14 positions match TRBD2. The V and J ends lost 10 bases and 4 bases, in that order; junction bases with no gene match: 4. Germline V gene data show CDR1 as SGHVS and CDR2 as FQNEAQ. The length of the CDR3 is 14 residues. CDR3 residues: CAIGLAGGPDTQYF. The CDR3 nucleotides read TGTGCCATAGGACTAGCGGGAGGCCCAGATACGCAGTATTTT.

The V and J genes are TRBV24-1 and TRBJ2-1; the D gene is possibly TRBD2 (6 bases). The CDR3 has 13 amino acids. Trimming removed 7 bases at V and 7 bases at J, with 13 bases between. CDR1 KGHDR and CDR2 SFDVKD come from the germline V gene. The DNA for the CDR3 is TGTGCCACCAGATCCTCCGGAGGGAATGAGCAGTTCTTC. Translating gives CATRSSGGNEQFF.

This chain uses TRBV5-4 with TRBJ1-2, with D possibly matching TRBD1 (6 bases). CDR3 size: 16 residues. In germline, CDR1 is SGHNT, CDR2 YYREEE (reference sequence). V lost 5 bases to trimming and J lost 0 bases, with 17 bases between them. The CDR3 coding sequence is TGTGCCAGCAGTCGATCCAGGGGAGAGGCTAACTATGGCTACACCTTC. Translated: CASSRSRGEANYGYTF.

The V call is TRBV9, the J call TRBJ2-2; 13 bases are shared with TRBD2. Losses at the gene ends were 0 bases for V and 4 bases for J; bases not matched to a gene: 6. CDR1 is SGDLS, CDR2 YYNGEE, per germline. The CDR3 loop spans 18 amino acids. This CDR3 is CASSVVPTSGGFTGELFF. The DNA for the CDR3 is TGTGCCAGCAGCGTAGTCCCGACTAGCGGGGGGTTCACCGGGGAGCTGTTTTTT.